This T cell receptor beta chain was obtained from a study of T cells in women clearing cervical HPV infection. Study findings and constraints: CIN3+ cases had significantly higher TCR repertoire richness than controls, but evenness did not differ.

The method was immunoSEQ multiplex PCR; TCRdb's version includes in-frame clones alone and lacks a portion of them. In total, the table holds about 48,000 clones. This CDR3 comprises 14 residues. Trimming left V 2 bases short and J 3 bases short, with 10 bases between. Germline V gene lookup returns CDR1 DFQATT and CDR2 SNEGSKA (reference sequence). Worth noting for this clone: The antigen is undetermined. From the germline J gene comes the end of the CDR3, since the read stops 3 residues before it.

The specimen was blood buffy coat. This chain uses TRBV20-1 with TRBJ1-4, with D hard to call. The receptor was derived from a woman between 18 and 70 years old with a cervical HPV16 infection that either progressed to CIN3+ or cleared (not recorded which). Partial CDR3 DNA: TGCAGTGCTAGACCCGGACTCCCTAATGAAAAA. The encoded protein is CSARPGLPNEK. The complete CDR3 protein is CSARPGLPNEKLFF.